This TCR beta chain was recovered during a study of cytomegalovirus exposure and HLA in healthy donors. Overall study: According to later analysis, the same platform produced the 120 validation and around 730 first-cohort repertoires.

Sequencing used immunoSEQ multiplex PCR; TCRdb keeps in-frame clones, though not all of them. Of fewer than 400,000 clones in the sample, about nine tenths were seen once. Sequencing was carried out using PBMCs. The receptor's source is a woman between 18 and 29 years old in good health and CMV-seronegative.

In nucleotides, the CDR3 is TGTGCCTGGAGTGCGGGACTAGGAGGCGGGGAGCTGTTTTTT. Protein: CAWSAGLGGGELFF. The chain joins TRBV30 to TRBJ2-2; 8 nucleotides match TRBD2. Unmatched junction bases numbered 5, after V lost 1 base and J lost 7 bases. Germline-derived CDR1 and CDR2 are GTSNPN and SVGIG (reference sequence). The CDR3 has 14 amino acids. Looking up the rest from reference TRBV30 and TRBJ2-2 gives the full variable domain: SQTIHQWPATLVQPVGSPLSLECTVEGTSNPNLYWYRQAAGRGLQLLFYSVGIGQISSEVPQNLSASRPQDRQFILSSKKLLLSDSGFYLCAWSAGLGGGELFFGEGSRLTVL.